Below, 17 T cell receptor beta chains from the same sample are listed, as sequenced in a study of cytomegalovirus exposure and HLA in healthy donors. The PCR had 60 Vbeta and 13 Jbeta primers. Using immunoSEQ multiplex PCR, the repertoire was profiled, and TCRdb retains in-frame clones only, with some absent. Here the sample spans roughly 110,000 clones, 60% to 85% being singletons. The sequenced material came from PBMCs. These receptors all stem from a woman aged 35 to 49 in good health and CMV-seropositive.

This chain uses TRBV5-4 with TRBJ1-1; 8 bases are shared with TRBD1. The length of the CDR3 is 12 residues. Germline assignment: CDR1 SGHNT and CDR2 YYREEE (reference sequence). Losses at the gene ends were 0 bases for V and 11 bases for J; bases not matched to a gene: 3. The CDR3 spells CASSLGQGLAFF. In DNA form, the CDR3 reads TGTGCCAGCAGCTTGGGACAGGGGTTGGCTTTCTTT.

This clone is a singleton in its sample. The chain combines TRBV12-5 with TRBJ1-6; no clear D gene. The germline CDR1 and CDR2 sequences are LGHNT and FRNRAP. The ends were cut back, 1 base at V and 9 bases at J, with 22 bases in the middle. The CDR3 is 18 amino acids. CDR3 loop: CASGLERESRVRVSPLHF. CDR3 sequence (DNA): TGTGCTAGTGGTTTGGAAAGGGAATCACGGGTGAGGGTTTCACCCCTCCACTTT. Variable domain in full (rest from reference TRBV12-5 and TRBJ1-6): DARVTQTPRHKVTEMGQEVTMRCQPILGHNTVFWYRQTMMQGLELLAYFRNRAPLDDSGMPKDRFSAEMPDATLATLKIQPSEPRDSAVYFCASGLERESRVRVSPLHFGNGTRLTVT.

The chain recombines TRBV10-3 with TRBJ2-5; perhaps TRBD2 as D (6 bases). V was trimmed by 4 bases and J by 1 base, leaving 10 bases between them. The CDR3 runs to 14 residues. Germline lookup yields CDR1 ENHRY and CDR2 SYGVKD. Written as DNA, the CDR3 is TGTGCCATCAGTGGGCGGGGATCCCAAGAGACCCAGTACTTC. Protein sequence: CAISGRGSQETQYF.

The chain carries TRBV6-5 and TRBJ1-1; tentatively, D is TRBD1 (5 bases). The CDR3 extends over 12 amino acids. Trimming removed 6 bases at V and 1 base at J, with 6 bases between. The germline gives CDR1 MNHEY, CDR2 SVGAGI. The CDR3 region has the DNA TGTGCCAGCAGCCAGGGGAACACTGAAGCTTTCTTT. Its protein product is CASSQGNTEAFF.

This clone was seen once. The chain couples TRBV6-1 to TRBJ1-5, with 10 bases fitting TRBD1. This CDR3 spans 16 amino acids. V lost 4 bases and J lost 4; bases outside the gene matches: 7. Germline loops: CDR1 MNHNS, CDR2 SASEGT. CDR3 nucleotides: TGTGCCAGCAGTGGAATAAGACAGGGGGCAAATCAGCCCCAGCATTTT. Its translation: CASSGIRQGANQPQHF.

The chain is built from TRBV30 and TRBJ2-7, with 10 bases lining up with TRBD1. V was clipped by 5 bases and J by 5 bases; unmatched bases: 9. The V gene's germline CDR1 is GTSNPN and CDR2 SVGIG (reference sequence). CDR3 length: 14 residues. In DNA, the CDR3 is TGTGCCTGGGGGCCGGGACAGGGGATCAACGAGCAGTACTTC. Its protein is CAWGPGQGINEQYF.

The chain combines TRBV30 with TRBJ1-4, with a tentative D call TRBD1 (6 bases). Germline V gene sequence: CDR1 GTSNPN, CDR2 SVGIG (reference sequence). The CDR3 covers 13 residues. Trimming removed 5 bases at V and 6 bases at J, with 13 bases between. CDR3 coding DNA: TGTGCCTGGTCCACAGGGAGGGATGAAAAACTGTTTTTT. Protein product: CAWSTGRDEKLFF.

The chain has TRBV10-3 and TRBJ1-5; the match to TRBD1 covers 7 bases. In germline, CDR1 is ENHRY, CDR2 SYGVKD. The CDR3 extends over 14 amino acids. V lost 6 bases to trimming and J lost 4 bases; unmatched junction nucleotides: 6. The DNA for the CDR3 is TGTGCCATCAGCCAGGGACAGCTGAATCAGCCCCAGCATTTT. It yields the protein CAISQGQLNQPQHF.

This chain links TRBV6-5 with TRBJ2-7; TRBD2 matches at 9 bases. The CDR3 totals 13 residues. V lost 10 bases, J lost 6 bases, and 10 bases stayed unmatched. The germline gives CDR1 MNHEY, CDR2 SVGAGI. The CDR3 protein is CATPRGGASEQYF. DNA of the CDR3: TGTGCCACTCCTCGCGGGGGGGCCTCCGAGCAGTACTTC.

The chain uses TRBV18 and TRBJ1-1; TRBD1 might be the D (6 bases). Trimming left V 2 bases short and J 4 bases short, with 17 bases between. CDR1 is KGHSH and CDR2 is LQKENI in the germline V gene. CDR3 length: 16 residues. CDR3 DNA sequence: TGTGCCAGCTCACCATCAGGTCTCAGGGGATCCACTGAAGCTTTCTTT. Translating it yields CASSPSGLRGSTEAFF.

The V and J genes are TRBV30 and TRBJ2-2; 11 nucleotides line up with TRBD2. From germline, CDR1 is GTSNPN and CDR2 SVGIG (reference sequence). This CDR3 contains 16 residues. J was trimmed by 2 bases and V by 6 bases; bases with no gene match: 8. DNA of the CDR3: TGTGCCTGTGGTCTAGCGGGGGGCCCCAACACCGGGGAGCTGTTTTTT. Amino acids: CACGLAGGPNTGELFF.

The rearrangement uses TRBV30 and TRBJ1-4; D is ambiguous. Germline CDR1 is GTSNPN and CDR2 is SVGIG (reference sequence). Trimming took 0 bases from V and 11 from J, leaving 10 bases between them. This CDR3 contains 12 residues. The CDR3 region is CAWSVRTLKLFF. The CDR3 DNA follows: TGTGCCTGGAGTGTACGGACTTTGAAACTGTTTTTT.

This chain links TRBV5-5 with TRBJ1-4; D remains ambiguous. V was pared by 3 bases and J by 0 bases, with 9 bases between. The CDR3 spans 15 residues. The germline V gene encodes CDR1 SGHKS and CDR2 YYEKEE (reference sequence). Here the CDR3 reads CASSYHTPTNEKLFF. In nucleotides, the CDR3 is TGTGCCAGCAGCTACCACACCCCAACTAATGAAAAACTGTTTTTT. The full variable domain, its missing parts supplied by reference TRBV5-5 and TRBJ1-4, is DAGVTQSPTHLIKTRGQQVTLRCSPISGHKSVSWYQQVLGQGPQFIFQYYEKEERGRGNFPDRFSARQFPNYSSELNVNALLLGDSALYLCASSYHTPTNEKLFFGSGTQLSVL.

The chain employs TRBV5-1 and TRBJ2-7; D perhaps matches TRBD1 (6 bases). The CDR3 sequence is 13 residues long. Germline V CDR1 and CDR2: SGHRS, YFSETQ. The V end lost 1 base, the J end lost 4 bases, and 9 bases lay between the germline ends. This CDR3 reads CASSLNREYEQYF. The CDR3 coding sequence is TGCGCCAGCAGCTTGAACAGGGAGTACGAGCAGTACTTC.

V and J are TRBV27 and TRBJ2-5, with 8 bases matching TRBD1. The germline gives CDR1 MNHEY, CDR2 SMNVEV (reference sequence). V was pared by 4 bases and J by 4 bases, with 2 bases of the junction left unmatched. The CDR3 runs to 13 residues. The CDR3 protein is CASSWTGIETQYF. Written as DNA, the CDR3 is TGTGCCAGCAGTTGGACAGGGATAGAGACCCAGTACTTC.

The V gene is TRBV6-1, the J gene TRBJ1-3, with a possible D match to TRBD1 (5 bases). Germline V gene lookup returns CDR1 MNHNS and CDR2 SASEGT. This CDR3 has 16 amino acids. The V and J ends lost 4 bases and 2 bases respectively, with 15 bases between them. CDR3 loop: CASSVGGGGAGNTIYF. The CDR3 DNA is TGTGCCAGCAGTGTGGGGGGGGGAGGGGCTGGAAACACCATATATTTT.

J is TRBJ2-7 and V is TRBV5-1, with D possibly being TRBD1 (6 bases). In germline, CDR1 is SGHRS, CDR2 YFSETQ. This CDR3 comprises 12 residues. Trimming removed 5 bases at V and 1 base at J, with 7 bases between. The CDR3 sequence: CASSTGSYEQYF. CDR3 DNA: TGCGCCAGCAGTACAGGGTCCTACGAGCAGTACTTC.